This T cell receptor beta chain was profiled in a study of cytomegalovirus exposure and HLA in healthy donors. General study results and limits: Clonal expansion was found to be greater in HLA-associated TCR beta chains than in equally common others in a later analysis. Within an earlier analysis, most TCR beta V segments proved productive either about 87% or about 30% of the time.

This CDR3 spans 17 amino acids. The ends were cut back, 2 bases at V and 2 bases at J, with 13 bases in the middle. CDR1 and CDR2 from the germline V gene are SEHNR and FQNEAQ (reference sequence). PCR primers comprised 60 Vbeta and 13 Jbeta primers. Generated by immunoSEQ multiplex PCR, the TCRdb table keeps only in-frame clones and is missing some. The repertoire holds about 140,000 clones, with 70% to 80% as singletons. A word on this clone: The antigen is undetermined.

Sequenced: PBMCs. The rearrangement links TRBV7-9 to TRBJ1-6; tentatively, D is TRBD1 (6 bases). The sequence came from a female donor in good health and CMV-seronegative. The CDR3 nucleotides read TGTGCCAGCAGCTTAATGGGGGCGCGCACCTATAATTCACCCCTCCACTTT. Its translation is CASSLMGARTYNSPLHF. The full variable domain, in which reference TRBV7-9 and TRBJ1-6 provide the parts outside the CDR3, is DTGVSQNPRHKITKRGQNVTFRCDPISEHNRLYWYRQTLGQGPEFLTYFQNEAQLEKSRLLSDRFSAERPKGSFSTLEIQRTEQGDSAMYLCASSLMGARTYNSPLHFGNGTRLTVT.